Sequencing of this TCR beta chain was carried out in a study of PD-L1 blockade in urothelial cancer. Turning to the study itself: Analysis of blood occurred 3 weeks (second dose) and 6 weeks after treatment start.

Time point here: peripheral blood 6 weeks after treatment start. Every patient provided from 1 to 8 samples, collected pretreatment and on-treatment. Germline V gives CDR1 LNHDA, CDR2 SQIVND (reference sequence). The CDR3 has 13 amino acids. V was clipped by 4 bases and J by 7 bases, with 10 bases between them. Profiled with immunoSEQ multiplex PCR; TCRdb holds only in-frame clones, not every one. This sample has tens of thousands of clones; more than 75% occur once, and the top ten carry roughly 2.5%. The V gene is TRBV19, the J gene TRBJ2-2; D is possibly TRBD2 (6 bases). The origin of this receptor is a man between 60 and 75 years old with urothelial cancer. Sequencing used PBMCs, obtained around atezolizumab (anti-PD-L1) treatment. CDR3 protein: CASSTLGGGELFF. In nucleotides, the CDR3 is TGTGCCAGTAGTACCCTCGGGGGCGGGGAGCTGTTTTTT.